Below are 8 T cell receptor beta chains sequenced from a single sample in a study of CD8 T cells in Susac syndrome (dated by TCRdb to the late 2010s). Library preparation employed the immunoSEQ multiplex PCR assay. RNA was extracted using the RNeasy kit, and 0.5 to 1 microgram was reverse transcribed with random hexamers. Through fastp at Q25 and MiXCR, TCRdb rebuilt clones from the public reads, retaining in-frame beta chains. CDR3 protein sequences are deduplicated, and each keeps its most common genes and DNA. This sample is represented by around 140,000 distinct CDR3 sequences; 80% of them were singletons. The leading ten clones occupy around 0.49% of the sample. The sequenced sample consisted of CD8+ T cells from PBMCs. The receptors here all came from a human donor with multiple sclerosis.

CDR3 nucleotide sequence: TGTGCCAGCAGCAGTTCAGGACAGGAAATTTTGGTAAATGAGCAGTTCTTC. This sequence encodes CASSSSGQEILVNEQFF. The chain carries TRBV5-6 and TRBJ2-1; 7 bases fit TRBD1. This CDR3 contains 17 residues. The germline V gene has CDR1 SGHDT and CDR2 YYEEEE. With V trimmed by 4 bases and J by 7 bases, 17 bases remained unmatched.

This clonotype showed up just a few times. The chain has TRBV4-3 and TRBJ1-2; 9 nucleotides align to TRBD1. The CDR3 loop spans 17 amino acids. After removal of 0 bases from V and 4 bases from J, the junction contained 9 bases not matched to a gene. Looked up from germline, CDR1 is LGHNA and CDR2 is YSLEER. The CDR3 loop is CASSQDRTGGATYGYTF. The CDR3 DNA follows: TGCGCCAGCAGCCAAGATCGAACAGGGGGCGCGACCTATGGCTACACCTTC.

CDR3 loop: CASSLDGGALDTQYF. For the CDR3, the DNA is TGTGCCAGCAGCTTAGACGGGGGGGCCCTAGATACGCAGTATTTT. The V gene is TRBV7-8, the J gene TRBJ2-3, with 8 positions matching TRBD2. CDR1 is SGHVS, CDR2 FQNEAQ, per germline. The junction had 5 bases not matched to a gene; V was cut back by 1 base and J by 5 bases. The CDR3 has 15 residues. Combining the CDR3 with reference TRBV7-8 and TRBJ2-3 gives the whole variable domain GAGVSQSPRYKVAKRGQDVALRCDPISGHVSLFWYQQALGQGPEFLTYFQNEAQLDKSGLPSDRFFAERPEGSVSTLKIQRTQQEDSAVYLCASSLDGGALDTQYFGPGTRLTVL.

This clonotype was detected once. V is TRBV12-3 or TRBV12-4 and J is TRBJ2-5; D may be TRBD1 (5 bases). V shed 5 bases and J shed 5 bases, with 12 bases lying between them. This CDR3 region has 13 residues. The CDR3: CASSPGHFETQYF. The CDR3 DNA is TGTGCCAGCAGTCCCGGACACTTTGAGACCCAGTACTTC.

This clonotype was seen only once. This chain uses TRBV13 with TRBJ2-1; 9 bases line up with TRBD2. V lost 3 bases, J lost 10 bases, and 4 bases stayed unmatched. Germline CDR1 is PRHDT and CDR2 is FYEKMQ (reference sequence). The CDR3 runs to 13 residues. The CDR3 reads CASSLAGGVEQFF. CDR3 in DNA: TGTGCCAGCAGCTTGGCGGGAGGGGTCGAGCAGTTCTTC.

V and J are TRBV27 and TRBJ1-3; D is possibly TRBD1 (5 bases). With 2 bases removed from V and 0 bases from J, the gap between germline ends came to 14 bases. This CDR3 spans 17 amino acids. Germline-derived CDR1 and CDR2 are MNHEY and SMNVEV (reference sequence). CDR3 in amino acids: CASSLRGPGTSGNTIYF. The CDR3 nucleotides are TGTGCCAGCAGTTTAAGGGGTCCCGGGACCTCTGGAAACACCATATATTTT.

This rearrangement joins TRBV10-3 to TRBJ1-1; D not certain. Germline values: CDR1 ENHRY, CDR2 SYGVKD. The CDR3 runs 11 residues. The V gene lost 6 bases and the J gene lost 0 bases, with 2 bases spanning the gap. CDR3 DNA sequence: TGTGCCATCAGATTGAACACTGAAGCTTTCTTT. This codes for CAIRLNTEAFF.

The V call is TRBV7-6, the J call TRBJ2-7, with D possibly matching TRBD1 (6 bases). The CDR3 is made up of 14 amino acids. V lost 5 bases, J lost 6 bases, and 17 bases lay in between. Germline values: CDR1 SGHVS, CDR2 FNYEAQ. Written as DNA, the CDR3 is TGTGCCAGCAGCCCTAATACAGGGAGCGGCGAGCAGTACTTC. This encodes CASSPNTGSGEQYF.